These 32 T cell receptor beta chains originate from one sample sequenced in a study of T cell responses to AZD1222 COVID-19 vaccine. The assay was immunoSEQ multiplex PCR, and TCRdb's table has in-frame clones only and misses some. The repertoire holds about 84,000 clones, with roughly 88% as singletons. Sequenced here: peripheral blood, sampled 28 days after the second AZD1222 dose. The receptors shown here come from an adult who received the AZD1222 COVID-19 vaccine.

V usage is TRBV29-1 and J usage is TRBJ1-4; D not resolved. The germline V and J ends were trimmed by 6 bases and 0 bases, with 14 bases remaining between them. The length of the CDR3 is 15 residues. The germline gives CDR1 SQVTM, CDR2 ANQGSEA. Written as DNA, the CDR3 is TGCAGCGTAGCGTCCGGTCTTACAACTAATGAAAAACTGTTTTTT. Residues: CSVASGLTTNEKLFF.

This clone was observed at least ten times. This chain links TRBV19 with TRBJ2-1, with a weak D call TRBD2 (5 bases). Per the germline V gene, CDR1 is LNHDA and CDR2 is SQIVND (reference sequence). The CDR3 totals 12 residues. V lost 3 bases and J lost 12, with 12 bases in between. CDR3 DNA sequence: TGTGCCAGTAGTATGTCGGGGAACGCGCAGTTCTTC. It yields the protein CASSMSGNAQFF.

The chain joins TRBV7-8 to TRBJ2-2; D not certain. V shed 1 base and J shed 0 bases, with 6 bases lying between them. CDR1 and CDR2 (germline): SGHVS, FQNEAQ. The CDR3 is made up of 15 amino acids. CDR3 residues: CASSLGRTNTGELFF. CDR3 nucleotides: TGTGCCAGCAGCTTAGGGCGGACGAACACCGGGGAGCTGTTTTTT.

The rearrangement joins TRBV5-4 to TRBJ2-2, with 9 positions matching TRBD1. The germline gives CDR1 SGHNT, CDR2 YYREEE (reference sequence). The CDR3 runs to 17 residues. V trimming: 3 bases; J trimming: 4 bases; junction bases outside the gene matches: 10. In nucleotides, the CDR3 is TGTGCCAGCAGCTCACCGGGACAGGGAGTCGGCACCGGGGAGCTGTTTTTT. Translated, it gives CASSSPGQGVGTGELFF.

The rearrangement uses TRBV7-9 and TRBJ2-5; possible D gene TRBD2, 6 bases. V lost 3 bases to trimming and J lost 1 base, with 12 bases between them. The CDR3 sequence is 15 residues long. CDR1 and CDR2 from the germline V gene are SEHNR and FQNEAQ (reference sequence). The CDR3 DNA reads TGTGCCAGCAGCTTCCTCGGGACTTTCCAAGAGACCCAGTACTTC. Residues: CASSFLGTFQETQYF.

The chain recombines TRBV5-4 with TRBJ2-1, with TRBD1 matching over 8 bases. The CDR3 has 16 amino acids. Trimming took 4 bases from V and 6 from J; bases not matched to a gene: 12. Germline V gene data show CDR1 as SGHNT and CDR2 as YYREEE (reference sequence). The CDR3 loop is CASSPGGAGGINEQFF. DNA of the CDR3: TGTGCCAGCAGCCCCGGCGGGGCAGGGGGCATCAATGAGCAGTTCTTC.

This clone was detected once. The chain is built from TRBV9 and TRBJ2-7, with D tentatively TRBD2 (6 bases). The ends were cut back, 2 bases at V and 3 bases at J, with 9 bases in the middle. CDR1 is SGDLS, CDR2 YYNGEE, per germline. CDR3 length: 13 amino acids. The chain's CDR3 is CASSVNGGYEQYF. For the CDR3, the DNA is TGTGCCAGCAGCGTGAACGGGGGCTACGAGCAGTACTTC.

This rearrangement joins TRBV7-2 to TRBJ2-7; perhaps TRBD1 as D (5 bases). This CDR3 comprises 15 residues. CDR1 and CDR2 from the germline V gene are SGHTA and FQGNSA. Trimming cost V 1 base and J 3 bases, with 13 bases left between them. This CDR3 is CASSLGTGYYYEQYV. The CDR3 coding sequence is TGTGCCAGCAGCTTAGGAACAGGCTATTACTACGAGCAGTACGTC.

The rearrangement links TRBV3-1 (or the pseudogene TRBV3-2) to TRBJ2-7; 13 bases agree with TRBD2. The CDR3 loop spans 15 amino acids. The germline CDR1 and CDR2 sequences are LGHDT and YNNKEL (reference sequence). V was clipped by 4 bases and J by 4 bases; unmatched bases: 4. The CDR3 sequence: CASSLGLAGSYEQYV. CDR3 coding DNA: TGTGCCAGCAGCCTGGGACTAGCGGGGAGTTACGAGCAGTACGTC.

This CDR3 reads CASSVAGAASGNTIYF. The CDR3 DNA reads as TGTGCCAGCAGCGTAGCTGGGGCAGCCTCTGGAAACACCATATATTTT. The chain links TRBV9 to TRBJ1-3; tentative D call: TRBD1 (5 bases). Trimming removed 0 bases at V and 0 bases at J, with 10 bases between. CDR1 is SGDLS and CDR2 is YYNGEE in the germline V gene. CDR3 length equals 16 residues. Looking up the rest from reference TRBV9 and TRBJ1-3 gives the full variable domain: DSGVTQTPKHLITATGQRVTLRCSPRSGDLSVYWYQQSLDQGLQFLIQYYNGEERAKGNILERFSAQQFPDLHSELNLSSLELGDSALYFCASSVAGAASGNTIYFGEGSWLTVV.

The genes are TRBV10-1 and TRBJ2-2; D might be TRBD2 (6 bases). The V and J ends lost 3 bases and 4 bases respectively, with 18 bases between them. CDR1 WNHNN and CDR2 SYGVQD come from the germline V gene (reference sequence). This CDR3 has 17 residues. The DNA for the CDR3 is TGCGCCAGCAGTGAAGGCGGGACGGGGCCGTGCACCGGGGAGCTGTTTTTT. Its protein is CASSEGGTGPCTGELFF.

CDR3 loop: CASNQAGGTEAFF. CDR3 DNA: TGTGCCAGCAACCAAGCGGGGGGCACTGAAGCTTTCTTT. V is TRBV12-3 or TRBV12-4 and J is TRBJ1-1, with D possibly TRBD1 on 5 matching bases. The CDR3 contains 13 residues. The ends were cut back, 7 bases at V and 4 bases at J, with 13 bases in the middle.

The genes are TRBV5-1 and TRBJ2-5; the D is unclear. Trimming removed 0 bases at V and 1 base at J, with 13 bases between. Germline assignment: CDR1 SGHRS and CDR2 YFSETQ. There are 16 residues in the CDR3. CDR3 residues: CASSLARTRPQETQYF. Written as DNA, the CDR3 is TGCGCCAGCAGCTTGGCCCGTACCAGGCCCCAAGAGACCCAGTACTTC.

This clone appeared once. The genes are TRBV30 and TRBJ1-5; 9 bases are shared with TRBD1. This CDR3 has 13 amino acids. V trimming: 7 bases; J trimming: 6 bases; junction bases outside the gene matches: 7. Germline assignment: CDR1 GTSNPN and CDR2 SVGIG (reference sequence). The CDR3 sequence is CAYRGQGSQPQHF. CDR3 in DNA: TGTGCCTATCGCGGACAGGGGAGTCAGCCCCAGCATTTT.

J is TRBJ1-3 and V is TRBV5-1; D is ambiguous. The CDR3 totals 15 residues. CDR1 and CDR2 from the germline V gene are SGHRS and YFSETQ. Trimming removed 5 bases at V and 0 bases at J, with 12 bases between. This chain's CDR3 is CASRPGTSSGNTIYF. In DNA, the CDR3 is TGCGCCAGCAGGCCCGGAACGAGCTCTGGAAACACCATATATTTT.

This rearrangement joins TRBV24-1 to TRBJ2-1; 9 nucleotides match TRBD1. V gave up 1 base and J gave up 0 bases; unmatched junction bases: 6. CDR1 KGHDR and CDR2 SFDVKD come from the germline V gene. The CDR3 is made up of 18 amino acids. CDR3: CATSDFAGQGSSYNEQFF. The CDR3 DNA is TGTGCCACCAGTGATTTCGCGGGACAGGGTTCCTCCTACAATGAGCAGTTCTTC.

The chain uses TRBV6-9 and TRBJ2-5; a weak D match, TRBD2 (5 bases). V lost 4 bases and J 1 base, leaving 19 bases between the germline ends. In germline, CDR1 is MNHGY, CDR2 SVAAGI. The CDR3 consists of 17 residues. The CDR3 sequence: CASSCPSERESQETQYF. CDR3 in DNA: TGTGCCAGCAGTTGCCCCTCCGAAAGGGAGTCCCAAGAGACCCAGTACTTC.

This chain links TRBV5-1 with TRBJ1-1; D not resolved. Germline V lookup: CDR1 SGHRS, CDR2 YFSETQ. CDR3 length equals 12 residues. Trimming took off 0 bases at V and 5 bases at J, with 5 bases between the two ends. CDR3 residues: CASSLGSTEAFF. The CDR3 nucleotides are TGCGCCAGCAGCTTGGGAAGTACTGAAGCTTTCTTT.

The chain combines TRBV5-4 with TRBJ1-2, with D perhaps matching TRBD1 (6 bases). There are 15 residues in the CDR3. Germline values: CDR1 SGHNT, CDR2 YYREEE (reference sequence). V dropped 4 bases and J dropped 0 bases, with 13 bases sitting between them. The CDR3 sequence is CASSPPTGSNYGYTF. In DNA, the CDR3 is TGTGCCAGCAGCCCACCGACAGGTTCTAACTATGGCTACACCTTC.

This chain joins TRBV2 and TRBJ1-2, with 10 positions matching TRBD1. The CDR3 covers 15 residues. Germline V gene data show CDR1 as SNHLY and CDR2 as FYNNEI. Losses at the gene ends were 7 bases for V and 3 bases for J; bases not matched to a gene: 8. The CDR3 nucleotides are TGTGCCAGCATCCTCGACAGGGGGCGCGACTATGGCTACACCTTC. This gives the protein CASILDRGRDYGYTF. The full variable domain, with the rest looked up from reference TRBV2 and TRBJ1-2, is EPEVTQTPSHQVTQMGQEVILRCVPISNHLYFYWYRQILGQKVEFLVSFYNNEISEKSEIFDDQFSVERPDGSNFTLKIRSTKLEDSAMYFCASILDRGRDYGYTFGSGTRLTVV.

The table lists this clone with a few counts. The V call is TRBV4-1, the J call TRBJ1-5, with D possibly TRBD1 on 5 matching bases. The V end was cut by 4 bases, the J end by 5 bases, with 12 bases between. The CDR3 is 14 residues long. Germline V gene lookup returns CDR1 MGHRA and CDR2 YSYEKL. The CDR3 DNA reads TGCGCCAGCAGCCCGGGGGACCGAGATCAGCCCCAGCATTTT. This translates into CASSPGDRDQPQHF.

This clone is a singleton in its sample. The CDR3 coding sequence is TGTGCCAGCAGCAAAGGGGGAACCCTTACAGATACGCAGTATTTT. This codes for CASSKGGTLTDTQYF. V gene TRBV4-2 combines with J gene TRBJ2-3, with D perhaps matching TRBD1 (6 bases). This CDR3 comprises 15 residues. The germline V gene encodes CDR1 LGHNA and CDR2 YNFKEQ. The V and J ends lost 5 bases and 3 bases respectively, with 15 bases between them.

This chain connects TRBV27 to TRBJ2-1; 8 positions agree with TRBD2. The trim removed 1 base at V and 4 bases at J, leaving 9 bases unmatched. The CDR3 consists of 17 residues. Germline V gene lookup returns CDR1 MNHEY and CDR2 SMNVEV (reference sequence). CDR3 residues: CASSLYTSGSFYNEQFF. The CDR3 DNA sequence: TGTGCCAGCAGTTTATATACTAGCGGTTCCTTTTACAATGAGCAGTTCTTC.

V is TRBV6-2 or TRBV6-3 and J is TRBJ2-1; TRBD2 aligns across 10 bases. V lost 5 bases and J lost 6; bases outside the gene matches: 7. Germline CDR1 is MNHEY and CDR2 is SVGEGT. CDR3 length: 15 amino acids. CDR3 DNA sequence: TGTGCCAGCAGTCTACATAGCGGGGGGAGCAATGAGCAGTTCTTC. Translated: CASSLHSGGSNEQFF.

The gene calls are TRBV19 and TRBJ1-5; 9 bases agree with TRBD1. The V segment lost 3 bases and the J segment 3 bases; nucleotides outside the gene matches: 3. The CDR3 is made up of 15 amino acids. Looked up from germline, CDR1 is LNHDA and CDR2 is SQIVND (reference sequence). The CDR3 region is CASSIGQGINQPQHF. The CDR3 nucleotides read TGTGCCAGTAGTATCGGACAGGGGATCAATCAGCCCCAGCATTTT. Full variable domain (missing parts from reference TRBV19 and TRBJ1-5): DGGITQSPKYLFRKEGQNVTLSCEQNLNHDAMYWYRQDPGQGLRLIYYSQIVNDFQKGDIAEGYSVSREKKESFPLTVTSAQKNPTAFYLCASSIGQGINQPQHFGDGTRLSIL.

This rearrangement joins TRBV6-5 to TRBJ1-1; TRBD1 aligns across 8 bases. The CDR3 totals 14 residues. Trimming took 6 bases from V and 5 from J; bases not matched to a gene: 8. Germline V gives CDR1 MNHEY, CDR2 SVGAGI. CDR3 nucleotides: TGTGCCAGCAGGTTGGGACAGGCAAGGACTGAAGCTTTCTTT. Its translation: CASRLGQARTEAFF.

This clone was recorded once. The chain couples TRBV6-2 or TRBV6-3 to TRBJ1-4; 7 nucleotides line up with TRBD1. This CDR3 region has 16 residues. V shed 3 bases, J shed 10 bases, and the junction held 14 bases outside the gene matches. Germline assignment: CDR1 MNHEY and CDR2 SVGEGT. In DNA, the CDR3 is TGTGCCAGCAGTTATCAGTCGGGGACAGCCTCTGGAAAACTGTTTTTT. Its protein product is CASSYQSGTASGKLFF.

The rearrangement joins TRBV2 to TRBJ2-3; TRBD1 is a possible D gene (7 bases). Per the germline V gene, CDR1 is SNHLY and CDR2 is FYNNEI. Trimming took off 10 bases at V and 6 bases at J, with 20 bases between the two ends. The CDR3 spans 14 residues. CDR3 DNA: TGTGCCACCCGGGCGGGAAGGGGGCCGGATACGCAGTATTTT. This encodes CATRAGRGPDTQYF.

This chain joins TRBV4-2 and TRBJ2-6; D ambiguous. The CDR3 is 14 amino acids. V was cut by 4 bases and J by 4 bases, with 8 bases left in between. Germline V gene sequence: CDR1 LGHNA, CDR2 YNFKEQ. The CDR3 sequence: CASSPPTGANVLTF. DNA of the CDR3: TGTGCCAGCAGCCCTCCAACGGGGGCCAACGTCCTGACTTTC.

This sequence joins TRBV27 and TRBJ1-1; D gene ambiguous. The CDR3 is 14 residues long. V was clipped by 1 base and J by 5 bases, with 11 bases between them. The germline V gene encodes CDR1 MNHEY and CDR2 SMNVEV (reference sequence). CDR3 sequence reads: CASSLYRGWTEAFF. DNA of the CDR3: TGTGCCAGCAGTTTATACCGGGGTTGGACTGAAGCTTTCTTT.

The chain carries TRBV21-1 and TRBJ2-5; the D call TRBD1 from the table was never checked on the DNA. TRBV21-1 is given as a pseudogene. This CDR3 spans 14 amino acids. The CDR3: CASSKGTDRETQYF. The CDR3 region has the DNA TGTGCCAGCAGCAAAGGGACAGATCGGGAGACCCAGTACTTC.

The V gene is TRBV12-5, the J gene TRBJ2-1; possible D gene TRBD2, 6 bases. The CDR3 is 15 amino acids. Germline CDR1 is LGHNT and CDR2 is FRNRAP. Trimming pared 9 bases from V and 6 bases from J, leaving 21 bases between. DNA of the CDR3: TGTGCTAGCGCACCGGAACCGGGACTGGGCAATGAGCAGTTCTTC. Translation gives CASAPEPGLGNEQFF.